This TCR beta chain was captured in a study of T cells after yellow fever vaccination. TCRdb redid the calling of the 5' RACE reads with MiXCR, one entry per CDR3 protein. The repertoire consists of hundreds of thousands of distinct CDR3 sequences, with about 14% occurring once and the leading ten covering around 15%. Trimming took 3 bases from V and 9 from J; bases not matched to a gene: 26. The CDR3 loop spans 19 amino acids. The germline CDR1 and CDR2 sequences are DFQATT and SNEGSKA (reference sequence). The source is a young man who received the YFV17D yellow fever vaccine. The rearrangement links TRBV20-1 to TRBJ2-1, with 7 bases lining up with TRBD2. The sequencing here drew on PBMCs, taken on the day of the yellow fever booster vaccination. The CDR3 sequence is CSARSAVEGGTEAFGEQFF. The CDR3, as DNA: TGCAGTGCTAGGTCGGCCGTAGAGGGAGGGACGGAGGCTTTCGGTGAGCAGTTCTTC.